This entry lists 7 T cell receptor beta chains sequenced from one sample in a study of cytotoxic CD8 clonotypes in ibrutinib-treated CLL. The table came from immunoSEQ multiplex PCR; TCRdb's copy has only in-frame clones and leaves some out. Here the sample spans approximately 40,000 clones, about 70% being singletons. The starting material was PBMCs, obtained at disease progression, from a patient treated with ibrutinib. The receptors were sampled from a human donor with chronic lymphocytic leukemia.

This clone was detected only a few times. The J gene is TRBJ2-5, the V gene TRBV28; 9 nucleotides match TRBD2. The germline CDR1 and CDR2 sequences are MDHEN and SYDVKM. J lost 2 bases, V lost 7 bases, and 11 bases had no gene match. The CDR3 extends over 16 amino acids. The DNA of the CDR3 is TGTGCCAGCAACCCCTATAGCGGGAGTCTGCAAGAGACCCAGTACTTC. This codes for CASNPYSGSLQETQYF.

This clone has a single count. The genes are TRBV4-1 and TRBJ1-1; 7 bases map to TRBD1. Germline V gene data show CDR1 as MGHRA and CDR2 as YSYEKL. The CDR3 has 14 residues. J lost 3 bases, V lost 7 bases, and 8 bases had no gene match. CDR3 coding DNA: TGCGCCAGCACCAGGGGGGGGAGGGACACTGAAGCTTTCTTT. Residues: CASTRGGRDTEAFF.

V is TRBV15 and J is TRBJ2-1; D is unresolved. Germline V CDR1 and CDR2: LNHNV, YYDKDF (reference sequence). This CDR3 is 15 amino acids long. V was pared by 1 base and J by 5 bases, with 12 bases between. CDR3 bases: TGTGCCACCAGCAGAGGTATGACCACCGACAATGAGCAGTTCTTC. Protein sequence: CATSRGMTTDNEQFF.

This chain uses TRBV15 with TRBJ1-1; 7 bases map to TRBD1. This CDR3 spans 16 amino acids. CDR1 and CDR2 (germline): LNHNV, YYDKDF (reference sequence). J was trimmed by 2 bases and V by 5 bases; bases with no gene match: 11. The chain's CDR3 is CATSQKHRGLNTEAFF. DNA for the CDR3: TGTGCCACCAGCCAGAAGCACAGGGGCCTTAACACTGAAGCTTTCTTT.

This CDR3 reads CASSLNGGRWPDEQFF. Written as DNA, the CDR3 is TGTGCCAGCAGCCTCAACGGAGGCAGGTGGCCTGATGAGCAGTTCTTC. This chain connects TRBV7-3 to TRBJ2-1; possible D gene TRBD2, 5 bases. The germline V and J ends were trimmed by 5 bases and 8 bases, with 22 bases remaining between them. The CDR3 totals 16 residues. The germline gives CDR1 SGHTA, CDR2 FQGTGA.

The chain joins TRBV6-5 to TRBJ2-2; tentative D call: TRBD1 (6 bases). V lost 6 bases and J lost 2, with 10 bases in between. The CDR3 consists of 14 residues. Germline V CDR1 and CDR2: MNHEY, SVGAGI. The CDR3 DNA follows: TGTGCCAGCAGGGGGACAACTAACACCGGGGAGCTGTTTTTT. Its translation: CASRGTTNTGELFF.

V gene TRBV9 combines with J gene TRBJ1-6, with 8 positions matching TRBD1. J gave up 8 bases and V 4 bases, and 11 bases lay outside the gene matches. CDR1 and CDR2 (germline): SGDLS, YYNGEE. There are 16 residues in the CDR3. CDR3 coding DNA: TGTGCCAGCAGCATCTCCTCGGACAGGGCGGATTCACCCCTCCACTTT. It translates to CASSISSDRADSPLHF.